A single sample is the source of the 32 T cell receptor beta chains below, sequenced in a study of T cells in Graves' hyperthyroidism and ophthalmopathy. TCR beta CDR3 regions were amplified from RNA transcripts. The primer set for the first-round RT-PCR of the TCR CDR3 was HTBI. TCRdb re-called the multiplex PCR reads with MiXCR, one entry per CDR3 protein. The sample holds some 500,000 distinct CDR3 sequences, around 16% seen once. Specimen: blood. Every receptor here comes from a woman aged 25 to 45 with Graves' ophthalmopathy.

This clonotype was counted at least ten times. The chain recombines TRBV10-3 with TRBJ2-3; D is ambiguous. The CDR3 consists of 11 residues. Germline V gene sequence: CDR1 ENHRY, CDR2 SYGVKD. V lost 1 base to trimming and J lost 6 bases, with 2 bases between them. The CDR3 spells CAISELDTQYF. CDR3 in DNA: TGTGCCATCAGTGAGTTGGATACGCAGTATTTT.

This clonotype has ten or more counts. CDR3 DNA: TGTGCCTGGACCGCCCACTATGGCTACACCTTC. Protein sequence: CAWTAHYGYTF. The chain is built from TRBV30 and TRBJ1-2, with no clear D. The CDR3 runs 11 residues. Germline CDR1 is GTSNPN and CDR2 is SVGIG (reference sequence). V lost 4 bases and J lost 3, with 6 bases in between.

The V call is TRBV18, the J call TRBJ2-2, with D perhaps matching TRBD1 (5 bases). V was trimmed by 4 bases and J by 0 bases, leaving 9 bases between them. The CDR3 totals 15 residues. Per the germline V gene, CDR1 is KGHSH and CDR2 is LQKENI. The CDR3 spells CASSLDRPNTGELFF. The CDR3 nucleotides read TGTGCCAGCTCACTCGACAGACCGAACACCGGGGAGCTGTTTTTT. Full variable domain (outside the CDR3, taken from reference TRBV18 and TRBJ2-2): NAGVMQNPRHLVRRRGQEARLRCSPMKGHSHVYWYRQLPEEGLKFMVYLQKENIIDESGMPKERFSAEFPKEGPSILRIQQVVRGDSAAYFCASSLDRPNTGELFFGEGSRLTVL.

In its sample, this clonotype was seen a few times. The rearrangement uses TRBV7-2 and TRBJ2-1, with D maybe TRBD2 (6 bases). Germline loops: CDR1 SGHTA, CDR2 FQGNSA. Trimming removed 4 bases from V and 6 bases from J, with 16 bases in between. The CDR3 spans 15 residues. CDR3 sequence reads: CASSSRTISVNEQFF. The CDR3 region has the DNA TGTGCCAGCAGCTCCCGGACTATCTCCGTCAATGAGCAGTTCTTC. The whole variable domain, remainder taken from reference TRBV7-2 and TRBJ2-1, is GAGVSQSPSNKVTEKGKDVELRCDPISGHTALYWYRQSLGQGLEFLIYFQGNSAPDKSGLPSDRFSAERTGGSVSTLTIQRTQQEDSAVYLCASSSRTISVNEQFFGPGTRLTVL.

Ten or more counts support this clonotype. The J gene is TRBJ2-5, the V gene TRBV6-1, with TRBD1 identical over 10 bases. The CDR3 has 16 residues. Germline CDR1 MNHNS, CDR2 SASEGT. V shed 6 bases, J shed 5 bases, and the junction held 12 bases outside the gene matches. CDR3 in DNA: TGTGCCAGCAGCGTTGCGTCCGGGACAGGGGAGGAGACCCAGTACTTC. Protein product: CASSVASGTGEETQYF.

This clonotype was counted once. The junction and the germline gene differ at one end; a read error may be behind it. The rearrangement links TRBV6-1 to TRBJ2-7, with 7 bases matching TRBD2. Per the germline V gene, CDR1 is MNHNS and CDR2 is SASEGT. This CDR3 is built from 14 residues. The CDR3 nucleotides read TGTGCCAGCAGAATAGCGGGTAGCTCCTACGAGCGGTACTTC. This translates into CASRIAGSSYERYF.

This clonotype was found many times. The chain couples TRBV5-1 to TRBJ1-1; no definite D call. V dropped 0 bases and J dropped 4 bases, with 10 bases sitting between them. The CDR3 runs to 14 residues. The germline V gene encodes CDR1 SGHRS and CDR2 YFSETQ. CDR3 nucleotide sequence: TGCGCCAGCAGCTTGGAAGGTCACAGCACTGAAGCTTTCTTT. It is translated as CASSLEGHSTEAFF.

This clonotype was counted at least ten times. V is TRBV3-1 and J is TRBJ2-2, with TRBD1 matching over 10 bases. V gave up 0 bases and J gave up 5 bases; unmatched junction bases: 9. This CDR3 spans 18 amino acids. Germline CDR1 reads LGHDT; CDR2 reads YNNKEL (reference sequence). CDR3 DNA sequence: TGTGCCAGCAGCCAAGATCCCTTAGACAGGGGGCCTACCGGGGAGCTGTTTTTT. Its translation is CASSQDPLDRGPTGELFF.

This clonotype was seen at least ten times. The V call is TRBV5-4, the J call TRBJ2-1, with 10 nucleotides matching TRBD2. Germline-derived CDR1 and CDR2 are SGHNT and YYREEE (reference sequence). This CDR3 is 15 amino acids long. V was clipped by 4 bases and J by 5 bases; unmatched bases: 6. CDR3 loop: CASSDGLAVNNEQFF. Here the CDR3 DNA reads TGTGCCAGCAGCGACGGACTAGCGGTTAACAATGAGCAGTTCTTC.

This clonotype was picked up many times. The CDR3 DNA sequence: TGTGCCAGCAGTGAAAATTGGACAGGGAATGGCTACACCTTC. It specifies CASSENWTGNGYTF. The chain combines TRBV2 with TRBJ1-2; 8 bases fit TRBD1. In germline, CDR1 is SNHLY, CDR2 FYNNEI. V was pared by 2 bases and J by 6 bases, with 5 bases of the junction left unmatched. CDR3 size: 14 residues.

This clonotype has just a few counts. This sequence joins TRBV28 and TRBJ1-2, with D unclear. Between the trimmed V and J ends, which lost 4 bases and 6 bases, there was a span of 21 bases. The CDR3 spans 16 residues. From germline, CDR1 is MDHEN and CDR2 SYDVKM. The CDR3 loop reads CASSSLHLFPVHGYTF. The CDR3 coding sequence is TGTGCCAGCAGTTCCCTACACCTCTTCCCGGTCCATGGCTACACCTTC.

This clonotype was observed at least ten times. The gene calls are TRBV30 and TRBJ1-2; D call uncertain. Germline values: CDR1 GTSNPN, CDR2 SVGIG (reference sequence). The CDR3 length is 13 residues. The V end lost 1 base, the J end lost 7 bases, and 13 bases lay between the germline ends. Here the CDR3 DNA reads TGTGCCTGGAGTGCGGGTACAGTCGGTGGCTACACCTTC. Translating it yields CAWSAGTVGGYTF.

Ten or more counts support this clonotype. V gene TRBV3-1 combines with J gene TRBJ1-1; the D is unclear. The CDR3 sequence is 16 residues long. V shed 0 bases and J shed 0 bases, with 11 bases lying between them. Germline loops: CDR1 LGHDT, CDR2 YNNKEL (reference sequence). The CDR3 nucleotides are TGTGCCAGCAGCCAAGAAACAGCCGTCTTGAACACTGAAGCTTTCTTT. Its translation is CASSQETAVLNTEAFF.

The V call is TRBV20-1, the J call TRBJ2-4; perhaps TRBD2 as D (6 bases). CDR1 is DFQATT and CDR2 is SNEGSKA in the germline V gene (reference sequence). This CDR3 spans 13 amino acids. Trimming shortened V by 4 bases and J by 1 base, and 8 bases separated the two germline ends. The CDR3 sequence: CSAKEGAKNIQYF. The CDR3 DNA sequence: TGCAGTGCTAAGGAGGGTGCCAAAAACATTCAGTACTTC.

This clonotype was counted at least ten times. The chain combines TRBV2 with TRBJ2-5; D not certain. Germline assignment: CDR1 SNHLY and CDR2 FYNNEI. The CDR3 runs to 15 residues. V was cut by 4 bases and J by 2 bases, with 14 bases left in between. CDR3 protein: CASSVAPALQETQYF. In DNA form, the CDR3 reads TGTGCCAGCAGTGTAGCTCCAGCGTTACAAGAGACCCAGTACTTC.

This clonotype has a handful of counts. The CDR3 is CASTPPGLAYEQYF. The DNA for the CDR3 is TGTGCCAGCACCCCTCCAGGGTTAGCCTACGAGCAGTACTTC. The chain is built from TRBV6-2 or TRBV6-3 and TRBJ2-7; TRBD1 might be the D (5 bases). V lost 7 bases to trimming and J lost 2 bases, with 15 bases between them. CDR3 length: 14 residues. From germline, CDR1 is MNHEY and CDR2 SVGEGT.

A few counts support this clonotype. The V gene is TRBV5-6, the J gene TRBJ1-5; D call uncertain. With 0 bases removed from V and 4 bases from J, the gap between germline ends came to 14 bases. Per the germline V gene, CDR1 is SGHDT and CDR2 is YYEEEE. CDR3 length equals 16 residues. For the CDR3, the DNA is TGTGCCAGCAGCTTGGGGGCGGGTTGGGGTAATCAGCCCCAGCATTTT. Protein: CASSLGAGWGNQPQHF.

To note about this clonotype: Just one base apart from a much larger clone, this may be a read error. CDR3 region: CASSISGTPSYGQYF. CDR3 bases: TGTGCCAGCAGTATCTCCGGGACACCTTCCTACGGGCAGTACTTC. The V gene is TRBV27, the J gene TRBJ2-7; perhaps TRBD1 as D (6 bases). Per germline, CDR1 MNHEY and CDR2 SMNVEV (reference sequence). This CDR3 has 15 amino acids.

At least ten counts were recorded for this clonotype. V gene TRBV28 combines with J gene TRBJ2-3; maybe TRBD2 (6 bases). This CDR3 has 15 amino acids. The V and J ends lost 9 bases and 2 bases respectively, with 18 bases between them. Germline loops: CDR1 MDHEN, CDR2 SYDVKM. The CDR3 DNA follows: TGTGCCAGTGGAGGGGAGGAACTTTTCACAGATACGCAGTATTTT. Its protein product is CASGGEELFTDTQYF.

In this sample, this clonotype turned up many times. V usage is TRBV28 and J usage is TRBJ2-3; no definite D call. Germline V gene sequence: CDR1 MDHEN, CDR2 SYDVKM. V lost 7 bases and J lost 1, with 15 bases in between. The CDR3 has 15 amino acids. CDR3 residues: CASTFTATRTDTQYF. The CDR3 nucleotides read TGTGCCAGCACGTTTACGGCCACACGCACAGATACGCAGTATTTT.

This clonotype was counted between two and nine times. This chain joins TRBV29-1 and TRBJ2-1; 7 bases are shared with TRBD2. The V gene's germline CDR1 is SQVTM and CDR2 ANQGSEA. V lost 4 bases, J lost 6 bases, and 9 bases stayed unmatched. This CDR3 is built from 14 residues. CDR3 DNA sequence: TGCAGCGTTGCCAGTGCGGGGGTACGCAATGAGCAGTTCTTC. Translating it yields CSVASAGVRNEQFF.

The V call is TRBV28, the J call TRBJ1-4; the D is unclear. Germline values: CDR1 MDHEN, CDR2 SYDVKM. With 3 bases removed from V and 2 bases from J, the gap between germline ends came to 7 bases. The CDR3 has 14 amino acids. The CDR3 here is CASSFRPTNEKLFF. The CDR3, as DNA: TGTGCCAGCAGTTTTAGGCCGACTAATGAAAAACTGTTTTTT.

This clonotype showed up many times. The CDR3 DNA sequence: TGTGCCAGCAGTGATAGCGGGAGTCCCTACAATGAGCAGTTCTTC. Translating it yields CASSDSGSPYNEQFF. The genes are TRBV2 and TRBJ2-1, with 9 bases matching TRBD2. Germline loops: CDR1 SNHLY, CDR2 FYNNEI. This CDR3 contains 15 residues. V gave up 3 bases and J gave up 2 bases; unmatched junction bases: 2. Full variable domain (missing parts from reference TRBV2 and TRBJ2-1): EPEVTQTPSHQVTQMGQEVILRCVPISNHLYFYWYRQILGQKVEFLVSFYNNEISEKSEIFDDQFSVERPDGSNFTLKIRSTKLEDSAMYFCASSDSGSPYNEQFFGPGTRLTVL.

This clonotype was observed a few times. V is TRBV20-1 and J is TRBJ1-4, with 9 bases fitting TRBD1. Germline assignment: CDR1 DFQATT and CDR2 SNEGSKA (reference sequence). This CDR3 region has 18 residues. The ends lost 0 bases at V and 6 bases at J; junction bases unmatched: 14. The CDR3 nucleotides read TGCAGTGCTAGAGATCAGGGGGTCTCCGGGACAGGGTATGAAAAACTGTTTTTT. Translated: CSARDQGVSGTGYEKLFF.

This clonotype showed up just a few times. The V and J genes are TRBV7-9 and TRBJ2-7; 7 nucleotides agree with TRBD2. Trimming at V came to 3 bases and at J to 0 bases, leaving 8 bases not matched to a gene. CDR3 length: 16 residues. Germline V gene lookup returns CDR1 SEHNR and CDR2 FQNEAQ (reference sequence). CDR3 sequence reads: CASSFQAGPTSYEQYF. For the CDR3, the DNA is TGTGCCAGCAGCTTTCAAGCGGGGCCCACCTCCTACGAGCAGTACTTC. Full variable domain (missing parts from reference TRBV7-9 and TRBJ2-7): DTGVSQNPRHKITKRGQNVTFRCDPISEHNRLYWYRQTLGQGPEFLTYFQNEAQLEKSRLLSDRFSAERPKGSFSTLEIQRTEQGDSAMYLCASSFQAGPTSYEQYFGPGTRLTVT.

This clonotype was detected a few times. This chain connects TRBV28 to TRBJ2-1; D not resolved. The CDR3 is 10 residues long. V was clipped by 11 bases and J by 7 bases, with 9 bases between them. Per germline, CDR1 MDHEN and CDR2 SYDVKM. The CDR3 sequence: CASGRNEQFF. DNA for the CDR3: TGTGCCTCCGGACGAAATGAGCAGTTCTTC.

This clonotype was seen at least ten times. V usage is TRBV11-2 and J usage is TRBJ2-4; 11 nucleotides align to TRBD1. CDR1 SGHAT and CDR2 FQNNGV come from the germline V gene. This CDR3 region has 17 residues. J gave up 8 bases and V 4 bases, and 13 bases lay outside the gene matches. The CDR3: CASSSFRWDRGRYIQYF. DNA of the CDR3: TGTGCCAGCAGCTCATTTAGATGGGACAGGGGGAGGTACATTCAGTACTTC.

This clonotype showed up many times. This chain uses TRBV2 with TRBJ1-5; D is perhaps TRBD1 (6 bases). V was clipped by 6 bases and J by 3 bases, with 15 bases between them. Germline V gene data show CDR1 as SNHLY and CDR2 as FYNNEI. The CDR3 extends over 15 amino acids. Written as DNA, the CDR3 is TGTGCCAGCAGCTATAACAGGGCCAACAATCAGCCCCAGCATTTT. Amino acids: CASSYNRANNQPQHF. Filled out from reference TRBV2 and TRBJ1-5, the complete variable domain reads EPEVTQTPSHQVTQMGQEVILRCVPISNHLYFYWYRQILGQKVEFLVSFYNNEISEKSEIFDDQFSVERPDGSNFTLKIRSTKLEDSAMYFCASSYNRANNQPQHFGDGTRLSIL.

The rearrangement links TRBV5-4 to TRBJ1-2; D remains unclear. CDR1 SGHNT and CDR2 YYREEE come from the germline V gene (reference sequence). Between the trimmed V and J ends, which lost 4 bases and 5 bases, there was a span of 15 bases. CDR3 size: 14 residues. The CDR3 loop reads CASSPNTADYGYTF. DNA of the CDR3: TGTGCCAGCAGCCCGAACACAGCCGATTATGGCTACACCTTC.

Only a few counts were recorded for this clonotype. V gene TRBV14 combines with J gene TRBJ2-3, with 11 bases matching TRBD2. J lost 5 bases, V lost 3 bases, and 10 bases had no gene match. Germline V lookup: CDR1 SGHDN, CDR2 FVKESK. The CDR3 length is 17 residues. The CDR3 DNA reads TGTGCCAGCAGCCACGGGGGACTAGCGGACGGGAGAGATACGCAGTATTTT. Its protein is CASSHGGLADGRDTQYF.

V usage is TRBV28 and J usage is TRBJ1-5, with D possibly TRBD1 on 6 matching bases. V was pared by 5 bases and J by 8 bases, with 13 bases between. Germline V gene lookup returns CDR1 MDHEN and CDR2 SYDVKM. This CDR3 has 13 residues. This chain's CDR3 is CASSGDRMKPQHF. CDR3 sequence (DNA): TGTGCCAGCAGTGGAGACAGGATGAAGCCCCAGCATTTT.

This clonotype was seen ten or more times. This chain uses TRBV4-1 with TRBJ1-1, with D tentatively TRBD1 (6 bases). Looked up from germline, CDR1 is MGHRA and CDR2 is YSYEKL. Trimming pared 1 base from V and 5 bases from J, leaving 11 bases between. The CDR3 sequence is 14 residues long. The CDR3 is CASSQGTDGTEAFF. The CDR3 DNA sequence: TGCGCCAGCAGCCAAGGGACAGATGGGACTGAAGCTTTCTTT.